The 32 T cell receptor beta chains below come from one sample, sequenced in a study of blood T cell repertoires in COVID-19. Data came from immunoSEQ multiplex PCR; TCRdb stores just in-frame clones and leaves some out. The sample consists of some 210,000 clones, around 84% of them appearing once. Sample: PBMCs or T cells enriched from blood (not recorded which). The source of these receptors is a man aged 25 to 40 with acute COVID-19.

The genes are TRBV27 and TRBJ2-4; 7 bases fit TRBD2. The CDR3 consists of 15 residues. Germline CDR1 and CDR2: MNHEY and SMNVEV (reference sequence). The J segment lost 3 bases and the V segment lost 6 bases, leaving 8 bases of the junction unmatched. The CDR3 DNA reads as TGTGCCAGCAGGTCTGGGGGGGTCGGCAAAAACATTCAGTACTTC. Residues: CASRSGGVGKNIQYF.

In its sample, this clone was seen a few times. The V and J genes are TRBV10-2 and TRBJ2-7, with D possibly being TRBD2 (6 bases). The CDR3 extends over 15 amino acids. The germline V gene has CDR1 WSHSY and CDR2 SAAADI. Trimming stripped 6 bases from V and 1 base from J, with 16 bases between. The CDR3, as DNA: TGCGCCAGCAGGGCCCGGGAGCAAGGATCCTACGAGCAGTACTTC. Translating gives CASRAREQGSYEQYF.

This clone turned up a few times. The chain employs TRBV7-9 and TRBJ1-2; 12 bases line up with TRBD1. The CDR3 has 17 residues. V was clipped by 5 bases and J by 1 base; unmatched bases: 8. Germline assignment: CDR1 SEHNR and CDR2 FQNEAQ (reference sequence). CDR3 bases: TGTGCCAGCAGCCAGGGACAGGGGGCGCATTATAACTATGGCTACACCTTC. Protein: CASSQGQGAHYNYGYTF.

This rearrangement joins TRBV5-1 to TRBJ2-3; D gene uncertain. V lost 6 bases and J 2 bases, leaving 10 bases between the germline ends. Looked up from germline, CDR1 is SGHRS and CDR2 is YFSETQ. This CDR3 is 13 amino acids long. In DNA, the CDR3 is TGCGCCAGCAATGAACTTATCACAGATACGCAGTATTTT. It is translated as CASNELITDTQYF.

The chain joins TRBV28 to TRBJ2-2; TRBD1 matches at 9 bases. Germline values: CDR1 MDHEN, CDR2 SYDVKM. CDR3 length equals 14 residues. V was pared by 6 bases and J by 8 bases, with 7 bases of the junction left unmatched. CDR3 amino acids: CASRDGQGIGELFF. DNA for the CDR3: TGTGCCAGCAGAGATGGACAGGGGATAGGGGAGCTGTTTTTT.

The V call is TRBV28, the J call TRBJ1-2; TRBD1 aligns across 11 bases. CDR3 length: 16 residues. V lost 5 bases, J lost 6 bases, and 11 bases stayed unmatched. Germline-derived CDR1 and CDR2 are MDHEN and SYDVKM. The DNA of the CDR3 is TGTGCCAGCAGTCTCCCACCTTGGACAGGGGGCAATGGCTACACCTTC. Translation: CASSLPPWTGGNGYTF.

The chain recombines TRBV5-1 with TRBJ2-5; D gene unclear. Trimming took 0 bases from V and 1 from J, leaving 10 bases between them. The CDR3 runs to 15 residues. CDR1 and CDR2 from the germline V gene are SGHRS and YFSETQ. This chain's CDR3 is CASSLGPGPQETQYF. DNA of the CDR3: TGCGCCAGCAGCTTGGGCCCAGGCCCCCAAGAGACCCAGTACTTC. The variable domain in full, completed from reference TRBV5-1 and TRBJ2-5, reads KAGVTQTPRYLIKTRGQQVTLSCSPISGHRSVSWYQQTPGQGLQFLFEYFSETQRNKGNFPGRFSGRQFSNSRSEMNVSTLELGDSALYLCASSLGPGPQETQYFGPGTRLLVL.

This sequence joins TRBV2 and TRBJ2-4; the match to TRBD1 covers 10 bases. This CDR3 spans 17 amino acids. Unmatched junction bases numbered 8, after V lost 6 bases and J lost 0 bases. Germline lookup yields CDR1 SNHLY and CDR2 FYNNEI. CDR3: CASRGTGAGLAKNIQYF. CDR3 in DNA: TGTGCCAGCAGGGGGACAGGGGCCGGGTTAGCCAAAAACATTCAGTACTTC.

This clone has a single count. CDR3 nucleotides: TGCGCCAGCAGCCAAGGATCAGGTGTCTCCTACGAGCAGTACTTC. This translates into CASSQGSGVSYEQYF. This rearrangement joins TRBV4-1 to TRBJ2-7, with D unclear. The CDR3 has 15 amino acids. Trimming left V 1 base short and J 0 bases short, with 10 bases between. CDR1 is MGHRA and CDR2 is YSYEKL in the germline V gene.

This chain connects TRBV6-5 to TRBJ2-7, with 9 bases that match TRBD1. J lost 2 bases, V lost 2 bases, and 4 bases had no gene match. Per the germline V gene, CDR1 is MNHEY and CDR2 is SVGAGI. The CDR3 is made up of 15 amino acids. CDR3 in amino acids: CASSYMGTGPYEQYF. Here the CDR3 DNA reads TGTGCCAGCAGTTACATGGGGACAGGGCCCTACGAGCAGTACTTC.

The rearrangement joins TRBV19 to TRBJ2-2; tentative D call: TRBD1 (6 bases). V was shortened by 6 bases and J by 1 base, with 12 bases between the two germline ends. Germline CDR1 and CDR2: LNHDA and SQIVND (reference sequence). There are 15 residues in the CDR3. The CDR3 protein is CASRWGQMNTGELFF. DNA of the CDR3: TGTGCCAGTAGATGGGGACAAATGAACACCGGGGAGCTGTTTTTT. Full variable domain (remainder filled in from reference TRBV19 and TRBJ2-2): DGGITQSPKYLFRKEGQNVTLSCEQNLNHDAMYWYRQDPGQGLRLIYYSQIVNDFQKGDIAEGYSVSREKKESFPLTVTSAQKNPTAFYLCASRWGQMNTGELFFGEGSRLTVL.

The chain combines TRBV5-4 with TRBJ1-1; 8 bases map to TRBD1. The CDR3 extends over 16 amino acids. V was clipped by 9 bases and J by 0 bases; unmatched bases: 13. Germline V gives CDR1 SGHNT, CDR2 YYREEE (reference sequence). The chain's CDR3 is CATRQGSGFMNTEAFF. The CDR3, as DNA: TGTGCCACCAGACAGGGGTCAGGGTTTATGAACACTGAAGCTTTCTTT.

The J gene is TRBJ1-2, the V gene TRBV6-5; TRBD1 is a possible D gene (5 bases). The CDR3 is 13 amino acids. V lost 5 bases to trimming and J lost 5 bases, with 12 bases between them. Germline assignment: CDR1 MNHEY and CDR2 SVGAGI. The CDR3 here is CASSRDFGYGYTF. CDR3 coding DNA: TGTGCCAGCAGTCGGGACTTTGGATATGGCTACACCTTC.

The chain recombines TRBV7-2 with TRBJ2-2, with 9 bases lining up with TRBD2. Trimming took 4 bases from V and 4 from J; bases not matched to a gene: 4. The CDR3 has 15 residues. The germline gives CDR1 SGHTA, CDR2 FQGNSA. Here the CDR3 reads CASSWRGGSTGELFF. CDR3 in DNA: TGTGCCAGCAGCTGGCGGGGGGGCTCCACCGGGGAGCTGTTTTTT.

This clone turned up a few times. The chain recombines TRBV4-1 with TRBJ1-1; D gene uncertain. The CDR3 covers 14 residues. Germline V gives CDR1 MGHRA, CDR2 YSYEKL. Trimming cost V 3 bases and J 1 base, with 9 bases left between them. CDR3 bases: TGCGCCAGCAGCCATATAGGGAGGAACACTGAAGCTTTCTTT. Protein product: CASSHIGRNTEAFF.

This clone was seen only a few times. The chain employs TRBV2 and TRBJ2-7; 12 bases fit TRBD2. Germline V gene sequence: CDR1 SNHLY, CDR2 FYNNEI. CDR3 length equals 16 residues. V shed 5 bases and J 2 bases; nucleotides not matched to a gene: 7. The CDR3 region is CASSFAASGGAYEQYF. Written as DNA, the CDR3 is TGTGCCAGCAGTTTCGCAGCTAGCGGGGGGGCCTACGAGCAGTACTTC.

V usage is TRBV21-1 and J usage is TRBJ1-2; the table calls TRBD1, which could not be checked here. TRBV21-1 is an annotated pseudogene. The CDR3 loop spans 14 amino acids. CDR3: CASIPGQGNYGYTF. The CDR3 coding sequence is TGTGCCAGCATTCCGGGACAGGGTAATTATGGCTACACCTTC.

The V and J genes are TRBV9 and TRBJ1-2; maybe TRBD1 (5 bases). Germline V gene sequence: CDR1 SGDLS, CDR2 YYNGEE. Trimming cost V 0 bases and J 8 bases, with 11 bases left between them. CDR3 length: 13 amino acids. The CDR3 region has the DNA TGTGCCAGCAGCGTAGTTTGGTGGGGCGGCTACACCTTC. As protein: CASSVVWWGGYTF.

The chain's CDR3 is CASSPPNRKNTEAFF. The CDR3 DNA sequence: TGTGCCAGCTCACCACCGAACAGGAAGAACACTGAAGCTTTCTTT. The rearrangement joins TRBV18 to TRBJ1-1; perhaps TRBD1 as D (5 bases). Germline CDR1 and CDR2: KGHSH and LQKENI. The CDR3 spans 15 residues. V was trimmed by 0 bases and J by 1 base, leaving 9 bases between them.

The chain employs TRBV13 and TRBJ1-6, with D possibly matching TRBD1 (6 bases). V was trimmed by 5 bases and J by 10 bases, leaving 15 bases between them. The length of the CDR3 is 14 residues. The germline V gene has CDR1 PRHDT and CDR2 FYEKMQ (reference sequence). CDR3 in DNA: TGTGCCAGCAGCCCGCCGGGACACGGCTCACCCCTCCACTTT. This gives the protein CASSPPGHGSPLHF.

The chain employs TRBV7-3 and TRBJ2-3, with TRBD2 as a possible D gene (6 bases). This CDR3 is 14 amino acids long. Germline V gene sequence: CDR1 SGHTA, CDR2 FQGTGA. Trimming removed 5 bases at V and 3 bases at J, with 12 bases between. Written as DNA, the CDR3 is TGTGCCAGCAGCCCGCTGGGAGGAACAGATACGCAGTATTTT. Protein: CASSPLGGTDTQYF.

The V and J genes are TRBV27 and TRBJ2-7, with TRBD1 identical over 8 bases. Germline loops: CDR1 MNHEY, CDR2 SMNVEV (reference sequence). Trimming cost V 2 bases and J 7 bases; bases outside gene matches: 10. The CDR3 has 15 amino acids. This CDR3 reads CASSLTGTGPWEQYF. CDR3 bases: TGTGCCAGCAGTTTAACCGGGACAGGCCCGTGGGAGCAGTACTTC.

This chain connects TRBV4-2 to TRBJ2-3; a weak D match, TRBD1 (5 bases). The germline CDR1 and CDR2 sequences are LGHNA and YNFKEQ. V lost 4 bases and J lost 1, with 15 bases in between. This CDR3 comprises 16 residues. In DNA form, the CDR3 reads TGTGCCAGCAGCCTTGGTGTAATAGGGGGCACAGATACGCAGTATTTT. Amino acids: CASSLGVIGGTDTQYF.

V and J are TRBV2 and TRBJ1-5; 7 nucleotides align to TRBD1. Trimming at V came to 0 bases and at J to 1 base, leaving 6 bases not matched to a gene. CDR1 SNHLY and CDR2 FYNNEI come from the germline V gene. CDR3 length: 17 amino acids. The CDR3: CASSEAQPGGSNQPQHF. CDR3 nucleotide sequence: TGTGCCAGCAGTGAAGCGCAGCCAGGGGGAAGCAATCAGCCCCAGCATTTT.

The chain employs TRBV10-3 and TRBJ2-7, with 9 bases identical to TRBD1. V gave up 7 bases and J gave up 5 bases; unmatched junction bases: 3. The CDR3 consists of 12 residues. The germline gives CDR1 ENHRY, CDR2 SYGVKD. The CDR3 reads CAIKGQGNEQYF. The CDR3 DNA is TGTGCCATCAAGGGACAGGGTAACGAGCAGTACTTC.

The rearrangement links TRBV19 to TRBJ1-1; TRBD1 matches at 8 bases. The germline V gene has CDR1 LNHDA and CDR2 SQIVND (reference sequence). J was trimmed by 1 base and V by 6 bases; bases with no gene match: 7. This CDR3 region has 15 residues. The CDR3 coding sequence is TGTGCCAGTAGGGTACGACAGGGGTCGAACACTGAAGCTTTCTTT. Translated, it gives CASRVRQGSNTEAFF.

The rearrangement joins TRBV2 to TRBJ1-6, with 9 bases matching TRBD1. Germline V CDR1 and CDR2: SNHLY, FYNNEI. The CDR3 has 14 amino acids. V was clipped by 9 bases and J by 9 bases; unmatched bases: 9. The CDR3 coding sequence is TGTGCCAGACTCCCGGGACAGGGAGTTTCACCCCTCCACTTT. Protein sequence: CARLPGQGVSPLHF.

In DNA form, the CDR3 reads TGCGCCAGCGGACAGGGGGTTTTGAACGAGCAGTACTTC. Encoded protein: CASGQGVLNEQYF. The rearrangement joins TRBV5-1 to TRBJ2-7, with 10 bases identical to TRBD1. Germline CDR1 is SGHRS and CDR2 is YFSETQ. V shed 7 bases and J 5 bases; nucleotides not matched to a gene: 6. This CDR3 comprises 13 residues.

The chain uses TRBV6-5 and TRBJ2-2; possibly TRBD2 for D (6 bases). This CDR3 has 13 amino acids. The germline V gene has CDR1 MNHEY and CDR2 SVGAGI. Trimming pared 2 bases from V and 6 bases from J, leaving 7 bases between. The CDR3 nucleotides are TGTGCCAGCAGTTACAGGGAGGCCGGGGAGCTGTTTTTT. It codes for CASSYREAGELFF.

This clone was detected once. V is TRBV7-6 and J is TRBJ1-5, with 8 bases matching TRBD1. The V gene end was trimmed by 3 bases and the J gene end by 0 bases; junction bases not matched to a gene: 1. Germline V lookup: CDR1 SGHVS, CDR2 FNYEAQ. This CDR3 region has 15 residues. The CDR3 nucleotides are TGTGCCAGCAGCTTTGGACAGGGTAGCAATCAGCCCCAGCATTTT. As protein: CASSFGQGSNQPQHF.

This sequence joins TRBV18 and TRBJ1-5, with 8 bases fitting TRBD1. In germline, CDR1 is KGHSH, CDR2 LQKENI. J gave up 7 bases and V 5 bases, and 10 bases lay outside the gene matches. The CDR3 extends over 15 amino acids. The chain's CDR3 is CASSNRTGSGQPQHF. The CDR3 DNA reads TGTGCCAGCTCAAATCGGACAGGGAGCGGGCAGCCCCAGCATTTT.

V and J are TRBV18 and TRBJ2-5, with 7 bases fitting TRBD1. Germline V gives CDR1 KGHSH, CDR2 LQKENI. The trim removed 0 bases at V and 7 bases at J, leaving 8 bases unmatched. The CDR3 spans 15 residues. CDR3 DNA: TGTGCCAGCTCACCACCCGGGACAGTCAATGGGACCCAGTACTTC. This gives the protein CASSPPGTVNGTQYF.